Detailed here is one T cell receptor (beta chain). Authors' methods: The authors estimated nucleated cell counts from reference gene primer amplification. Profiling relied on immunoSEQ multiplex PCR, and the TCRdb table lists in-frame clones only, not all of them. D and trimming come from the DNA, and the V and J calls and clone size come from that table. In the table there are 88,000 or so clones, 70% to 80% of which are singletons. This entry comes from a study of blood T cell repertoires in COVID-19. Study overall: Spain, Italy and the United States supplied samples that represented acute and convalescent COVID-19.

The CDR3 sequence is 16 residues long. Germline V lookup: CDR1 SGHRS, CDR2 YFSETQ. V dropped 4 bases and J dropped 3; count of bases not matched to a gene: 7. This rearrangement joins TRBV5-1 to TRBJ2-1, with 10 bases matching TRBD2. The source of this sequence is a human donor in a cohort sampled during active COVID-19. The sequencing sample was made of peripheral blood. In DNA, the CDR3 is TGCGCCAGCAGCCCGGGAAGGACTAGCGGCTACAATGAGCAGTTCTTC. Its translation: CASSPGRTSGYNEQFF.